This T cell receptor (beta chain) was profiled in a study of CD8 T cells in ankylosing spondylitis. Study observations and caveats: Both synovial fluid and blood in reactive arthritis had previously been reported to carry some motif variants.

Concerning this clonotype itself: Its antigen is as yet unknown.

The germline gives CDR1 SGHTA, CDR2 FQGNSA. This CDR3 has 16 amino acids. V lost 5 bases to trimming and J lost 2 bases; unmatched junction nucleotides: 7. Library preparation for TCR beta used quantitative 5'-RACE with molecular barcodes. TCRdb used MiXCR to reprocess the 5' RACE reads, holding one entry per CDR3 protein. Of about 160,000 distinct CDR3 sequences in the sample, approximately 16% were seen once. What was sequenced was blood, either unsorted or a sorted T cell fraction (not recorded which). This chain links TRBV7-2 with TRBJ2-2, with 8 bases aligning to TRBD1. The sequence was obtained from a male donor with ankylosing spondylitis or in good health (not recorded which). CDR3 residues: CASSTDRATNTGELFF. In DNA form, the CDR3 reads TGTGCCAGCAGCACGGACAGGGCCACAAACACCGGGGAGCTGTTTTTT.